This TCR gamma chain was observed in a study of gamma-delta chains in newborns, infants, children. TCRdb re-called clones from the reads via CATT. Of about 1,100 gamma-chain clones in the sample, approximately 2% were seen once. With V trimmed by 0 bases and J by 1 base, 9 bases remained unmatched. The length of the CDR3 is 20 residues. Germline loops: CDR1 GITISATS, CDR2 ISYDGTV (reference sequence). This clone was observed a few times. The chain uses TRGV9 and TRGJP. Material: blood. The receptor was derived from a child who was a newborn, infant or young child, either healthy, febrile or measles-vaccinated (not recorded which). In nucleotides, the CDR3 is TGTGCCTTGTGGGAGGTGCCGATGTTGGGGCAAGAGTTGGGCAAAAAAATCAAGGTATTT. It specifies CALWEVPMLGQELGKKIKVF.